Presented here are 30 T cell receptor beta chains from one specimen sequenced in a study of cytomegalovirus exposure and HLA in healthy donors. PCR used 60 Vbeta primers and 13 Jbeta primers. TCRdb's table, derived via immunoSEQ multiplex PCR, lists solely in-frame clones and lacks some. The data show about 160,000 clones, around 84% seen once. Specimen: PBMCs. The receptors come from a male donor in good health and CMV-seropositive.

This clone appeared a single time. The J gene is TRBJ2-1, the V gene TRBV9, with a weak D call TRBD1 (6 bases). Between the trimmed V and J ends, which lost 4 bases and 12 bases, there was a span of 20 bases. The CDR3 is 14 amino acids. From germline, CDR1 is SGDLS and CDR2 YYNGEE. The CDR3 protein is CASSTGKGMAGQFF. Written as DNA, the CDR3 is TGTGCCAGCAGCACAGGGAAAGGGATGGCTGGGCAGTTCTTC.

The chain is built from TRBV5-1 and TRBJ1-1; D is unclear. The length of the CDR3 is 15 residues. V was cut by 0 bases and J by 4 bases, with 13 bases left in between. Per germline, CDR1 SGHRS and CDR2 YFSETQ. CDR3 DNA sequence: TGCGCCAGCAGCTTGGCCGGTCCTGAGGCCACTGAAGCTTTCTTT. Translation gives CASSLAGPEATEAFF.

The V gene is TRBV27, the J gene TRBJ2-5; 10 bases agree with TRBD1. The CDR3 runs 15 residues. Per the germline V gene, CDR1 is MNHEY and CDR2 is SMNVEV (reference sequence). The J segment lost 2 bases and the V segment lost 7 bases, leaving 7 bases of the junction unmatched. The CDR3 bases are TGTGCCAGCACTGATCGGGACAGGGGACAAGAGACCCAGTACTTC. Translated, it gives CASTDRDRGQETQYF.

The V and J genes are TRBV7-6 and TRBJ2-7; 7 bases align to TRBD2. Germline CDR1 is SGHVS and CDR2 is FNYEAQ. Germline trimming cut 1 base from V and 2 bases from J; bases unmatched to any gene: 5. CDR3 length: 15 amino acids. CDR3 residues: CASSLGGTTAYEQYF. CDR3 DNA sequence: TGTGCCAGCAGCTTAGGAGGGACTACGGCCTACGAGCAGTACTTC.

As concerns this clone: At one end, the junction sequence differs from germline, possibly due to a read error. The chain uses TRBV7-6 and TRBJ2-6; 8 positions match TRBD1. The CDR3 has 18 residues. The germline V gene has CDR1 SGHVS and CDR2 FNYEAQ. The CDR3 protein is CASSAPWQGAPGANGLTF. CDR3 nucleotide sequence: TGTGCCAGCAGCGCCCCGTGGCAGGGGGCGCCCGGGGCCAACGGCCTGACTTTC.

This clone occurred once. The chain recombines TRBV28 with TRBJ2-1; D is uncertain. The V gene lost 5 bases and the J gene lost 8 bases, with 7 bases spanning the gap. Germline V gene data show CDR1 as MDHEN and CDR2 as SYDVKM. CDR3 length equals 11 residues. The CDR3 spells CASSVVYEQFF. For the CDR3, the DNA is TGTGCCAGCAGTGTTGTATATGAGCAGTTCTTC.

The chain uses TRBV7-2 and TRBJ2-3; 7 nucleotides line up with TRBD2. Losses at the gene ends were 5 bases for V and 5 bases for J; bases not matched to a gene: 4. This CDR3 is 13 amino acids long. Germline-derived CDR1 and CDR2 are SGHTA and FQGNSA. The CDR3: CASSRTSLDTQYF. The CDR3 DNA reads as TGTGCCAGCAGCCGGACTAGTTTAGATACGCAGTATTTT.

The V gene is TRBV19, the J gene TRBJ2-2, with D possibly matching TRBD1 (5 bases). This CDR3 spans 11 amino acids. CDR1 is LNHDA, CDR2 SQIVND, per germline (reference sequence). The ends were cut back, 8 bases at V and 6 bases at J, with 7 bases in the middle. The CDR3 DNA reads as TGTGCCAGTTGGGGCTCCGGGGAGCTGTTTTTT. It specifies CASWGSGELFF.

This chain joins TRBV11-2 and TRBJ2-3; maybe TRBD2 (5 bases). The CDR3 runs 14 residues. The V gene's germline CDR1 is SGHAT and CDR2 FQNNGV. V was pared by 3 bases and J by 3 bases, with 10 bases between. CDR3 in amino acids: CASSFPSHTDTQYF. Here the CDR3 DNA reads TGTGCCAGCAGCTTCCCTAGCCATACAGATACGCAGTATTTT.

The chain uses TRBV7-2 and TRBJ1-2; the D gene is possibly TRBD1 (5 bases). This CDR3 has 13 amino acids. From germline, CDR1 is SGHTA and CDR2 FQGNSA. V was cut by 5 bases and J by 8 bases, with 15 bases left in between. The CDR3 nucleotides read TGTGCCAGCAGCACGACAGCCCAGGTCGGCTACACCTTC. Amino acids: CASSTTAQVGYTF.

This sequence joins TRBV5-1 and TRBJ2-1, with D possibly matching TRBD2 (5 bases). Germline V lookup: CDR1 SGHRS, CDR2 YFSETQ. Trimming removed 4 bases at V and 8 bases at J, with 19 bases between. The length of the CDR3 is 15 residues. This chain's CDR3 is CASSRRSGGRDEQFF. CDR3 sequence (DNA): TGCGCCAGCAGCCGCCGCAGCGGAGGTCGCGATGAGCAGTTCTTC. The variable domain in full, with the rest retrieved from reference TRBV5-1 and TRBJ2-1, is KAGVTQTPRYLIKTRGQQVTLSCSPISGHRSVSWYQQTPGQGLQFLFEYFSETQRNKGNFPGRFSGRQFSNSRSEMNVSTLELGDSALYLCASSRRSGGRDEQFFGPGTRLTVL.

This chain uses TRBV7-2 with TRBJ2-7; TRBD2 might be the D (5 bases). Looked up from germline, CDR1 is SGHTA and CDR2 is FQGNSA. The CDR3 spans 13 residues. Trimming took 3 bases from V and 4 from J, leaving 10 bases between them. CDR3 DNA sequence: TGTGCCAGCAGCTTCGGAGGTGTATACGAGCAGTACTTC. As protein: CASSFGGVYEQYF.

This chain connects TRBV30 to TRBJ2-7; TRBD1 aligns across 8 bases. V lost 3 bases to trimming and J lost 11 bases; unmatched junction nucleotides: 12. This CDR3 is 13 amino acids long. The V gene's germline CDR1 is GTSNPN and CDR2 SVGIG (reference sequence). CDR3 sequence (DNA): TGTGCCTGGAGCTCGCAGGGGGCCTCTGACGAGTACTTC. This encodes CAWSSQGASDEYF.

The CDR3: CASRLDNNEQFF. For the CDR3, the DNA is TGTGCCAGCAGACTAGACAACAATGAGCAGTTCTTC. V gene TRBV5-4 combines with J gene TRBJ2-1; possibly TRBD2 for D (5 bases). The germline CDR1 and CDR2 sequences are SGHNT and YYREEE (reference sequence). V was trimmed by 5 bases and J by 5 bases, leaving 8 bases between them. This CDR3 region has 12 residues.

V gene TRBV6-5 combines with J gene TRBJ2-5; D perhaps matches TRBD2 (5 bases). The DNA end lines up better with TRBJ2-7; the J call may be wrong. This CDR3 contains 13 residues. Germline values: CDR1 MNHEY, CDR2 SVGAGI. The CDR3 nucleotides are TGTGCCAGCAGTCAGCGGCATGCAGGCGAGCAGTACTTC. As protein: CASSQRHAGEQYF.

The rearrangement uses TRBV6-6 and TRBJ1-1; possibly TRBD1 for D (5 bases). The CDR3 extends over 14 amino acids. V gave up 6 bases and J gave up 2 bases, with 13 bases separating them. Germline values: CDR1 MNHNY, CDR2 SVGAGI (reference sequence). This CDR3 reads CASSRQRKNTEAFF. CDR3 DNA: TGTGCCAGCAGCCGACAGAGAAAAAACACTGAAGCTTTCTTT.

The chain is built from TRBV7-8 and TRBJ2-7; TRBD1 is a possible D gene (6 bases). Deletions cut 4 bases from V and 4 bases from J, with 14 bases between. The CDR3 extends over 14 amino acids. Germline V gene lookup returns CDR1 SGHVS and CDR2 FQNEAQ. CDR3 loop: CASSSREGQYEQYF. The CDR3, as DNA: TGTGCCAGCAGCTCCAGAGAGGGACAATACGAGCAGTACTTC.

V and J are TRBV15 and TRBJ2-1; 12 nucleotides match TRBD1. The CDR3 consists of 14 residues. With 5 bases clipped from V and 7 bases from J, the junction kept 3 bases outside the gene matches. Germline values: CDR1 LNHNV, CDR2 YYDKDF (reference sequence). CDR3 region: CATSGTGGENEQFF. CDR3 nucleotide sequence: TGTGCCACCAGCGGGACAGGGGGCGAGAATGAGCAGTTCTTC.

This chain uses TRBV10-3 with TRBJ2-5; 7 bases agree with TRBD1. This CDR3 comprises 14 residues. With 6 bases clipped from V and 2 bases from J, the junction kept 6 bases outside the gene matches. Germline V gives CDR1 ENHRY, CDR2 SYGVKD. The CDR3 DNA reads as TGTGCCATCAGCGCTGGGACAGCTCAAGAGACCCAGTACTTC. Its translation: CAISAGTAQETQYF.

The DNA for the CDR3 is TGTGCCAGCAGTTACAGAGCCTCCTACGAGCAGTACTTC. Translation gives CASSYRASYEQYF. The V and J genes are TRBV6-5 and TRBJ2-7; no clear D. Trimming took off 2 bases at V and 0 bases at J, with 5 bases between the two ends. The germline V gene encodes CDR1 MNHEY and CDR2 SVGAGI. The CDR3 consists of 13 residues.

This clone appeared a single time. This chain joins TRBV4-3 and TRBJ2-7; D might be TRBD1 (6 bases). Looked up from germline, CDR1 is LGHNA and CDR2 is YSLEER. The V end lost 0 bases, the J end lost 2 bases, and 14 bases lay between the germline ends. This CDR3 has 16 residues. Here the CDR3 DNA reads TGCGCCAGCAGCCAAGATCCCTTCGAGGGGGCCTACGAGCAGTACTTC. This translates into CASSQDPFEGAYEQYF.

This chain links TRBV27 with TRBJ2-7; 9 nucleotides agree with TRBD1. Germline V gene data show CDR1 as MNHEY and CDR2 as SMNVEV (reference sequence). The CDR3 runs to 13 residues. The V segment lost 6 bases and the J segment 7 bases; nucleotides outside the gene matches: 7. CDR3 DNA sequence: TGTGCCAGCAGCCTGTGGGACAGGGAGGAGCAGTACTTC. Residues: CASSLWDREEQYF.

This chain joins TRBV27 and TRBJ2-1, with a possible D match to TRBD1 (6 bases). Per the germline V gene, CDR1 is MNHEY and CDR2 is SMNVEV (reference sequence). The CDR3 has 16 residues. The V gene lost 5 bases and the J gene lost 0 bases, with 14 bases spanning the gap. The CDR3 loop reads CASSKQQGTSYNEQFF. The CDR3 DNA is TGTGCCAGCAGTAAACAACAGGGAACCTCCTACAATGAGCAGTTCTTC.

Here the CDR3 DNA reads TGTGCCAGCAGTTTTCTGGGACAGGGGAGGTCGAACACTGAAGCTTTCTTT. Translation: CASSFLGQGRSNTEAFF. The rearrangement uses TRBV28 and TRBJ1-1, with 10 nucleotides matching TRBD1. V dropped 3 bases and J dropped 1; count of bases not matched to a gene: 8. CDR3 size: 17 residues. CDR1 and CDR2 (germline): MDHEN, SYDVKM.

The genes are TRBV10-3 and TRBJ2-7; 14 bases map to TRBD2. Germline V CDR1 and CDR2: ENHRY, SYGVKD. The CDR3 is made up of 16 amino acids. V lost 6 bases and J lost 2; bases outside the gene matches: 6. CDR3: CAIRRTTSGGAYEQYF. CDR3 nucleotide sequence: TGTGCCATCAGGAGAACGACTAGCGGGGGGGCCTACGAGCAGTACTTC.

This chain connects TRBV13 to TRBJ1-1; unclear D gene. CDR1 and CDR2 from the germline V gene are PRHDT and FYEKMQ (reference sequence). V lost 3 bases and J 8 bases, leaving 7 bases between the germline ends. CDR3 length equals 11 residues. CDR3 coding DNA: TGTGCCAGCAGCTTCGGTCCAGAAGCTTTCTTT. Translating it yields CASSFGPEAFF.

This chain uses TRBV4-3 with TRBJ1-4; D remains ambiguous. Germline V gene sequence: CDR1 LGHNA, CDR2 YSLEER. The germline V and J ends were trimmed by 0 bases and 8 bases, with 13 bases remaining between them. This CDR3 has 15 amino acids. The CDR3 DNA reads TGCGCCAGCAGCCAAGATTTCACAGAAGTAGAAAAACTGTTTTTT. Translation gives CASSQDFTEVEKLFF.

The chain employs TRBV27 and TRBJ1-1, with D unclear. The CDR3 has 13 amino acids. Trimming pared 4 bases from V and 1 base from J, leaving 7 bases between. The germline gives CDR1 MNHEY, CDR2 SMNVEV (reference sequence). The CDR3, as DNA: TGTGCCAGCAGTTACCAGTGGAACACTGAAGCTTTCTTT. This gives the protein CASSYQWNTEAFF.

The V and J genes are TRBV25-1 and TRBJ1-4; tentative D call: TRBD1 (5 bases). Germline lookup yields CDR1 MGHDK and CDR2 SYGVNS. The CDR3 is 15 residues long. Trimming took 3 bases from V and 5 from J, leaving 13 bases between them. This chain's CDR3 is CASSDRGAGNEKLFF. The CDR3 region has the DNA TGTGCCAGCAGTGACCGCGGGGCAGGAAATGAAAAACTGTTTTTT.

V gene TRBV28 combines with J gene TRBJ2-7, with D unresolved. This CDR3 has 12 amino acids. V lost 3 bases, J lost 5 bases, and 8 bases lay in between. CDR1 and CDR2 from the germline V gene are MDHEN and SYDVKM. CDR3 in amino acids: CASSFGFNEQYF. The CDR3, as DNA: TGTGCCAGCAGTTTCGGGTTCAACGAGCAGTACTTC.